Here is one TCR beta chain with its context. Its antigen is not known. The data stem from a study of memory B cells and T cells in multiple sclerosis. Study outcomes and limitations: Normalization was needed because clone-set size differences affected shared clonotype counts.

The assay was immunoSEQ multiplex PCR, and TCRdb's table has in-frame clones only and misses some. The table has 550 or so clones, around three quarters seen once. Germline V gene lookup returns CDR1 GTSNPN and CDR2 SVGIG (reference sequence). The CDR3 has 17 residues. V lost 2 bases and J 7 bases, leaving 26 bases between the germline ends. The sequenced sample was brain tissue. This TCR was recovered from a human donor with multiple sclerosis. The rearrangement uses TRBV30 and TRBJ2-5, with D perhaps TRBD2 (5 bases). In DNA form, the CDR3 reads TGTGCCTGGAGTCTTGGAGTGGCGGGTCTGATGGGGTGGACCCAGTACTTC. Translated, it gives CAWSLGVAGLMGWTQYF. The full variable domain, with the rest looked up from reference TRBV30 and TRBJ2-5, is SQTIHQWPATLVQPVGSPLSLECTVEGTSNPNLYWYRQAAGRGLQLLFYSVGIGQISSEVPQNLSASRPQDRQFILSSKKLLLSDSGFYLCAWSLGVAGLMGWTQYFGPGTRLLVL.